These T cell receptor beta chains were read from a single sample in a study of blood T cell repertoires in COVID-19. The assay was immunoSEQ multiplex PCR, and TCRdb's table has in-frame clones only and misses some. This table holds some 200,000 clones, about 81% found once. The sample comprised peripheral blood. These receptors all stem from a woman between 65 and 79 years old with COVID-19, enrolled during active disease. CDR3s include the opening cysteine and the closing phenylalanine or tryptophan. The D gene is left open where the match is weak. The size entry is marked missing in some rows and otherwise reads once, few, many or a size class.

CAWSVRGLARAGELFF	TGTGCCTGGAGTGTACGGGGACTAGCCAGGGCCGGGGAGCTGTTTTTT	NA	TRBD2	TRBJ2-2	TRBV30
CASSLVAGGKDGYTF	TGCGCCAGCAGCTTGGTTGCGGGGGGAAAGGATGGCTACACCTTC	NA	NA	TRBJ1-2	TRBV5-1
CASSPSPGTVYGYTF	TGTGCCAGCAGCCCCTCCCCCGGGACAGTCTATGGCTACACCTTC	few	TRBD1	TRBJ1-2	TRBV7-2
CASSYNGRERETQYF	TGTGCCAGCAGTTACAACGGGCGGGAGCGAGAGACCCAGTACTTC	NA	TRBD2	TRBJ2-5	TRBV6-6
CSVGQGSNQPQHF	TGCAGCGTGGGACAGGGGAGCAATCAGCCCCAGCATTTT	NA	TRBD1	TRBJ1-5	TRBV29-1
CASNGEPYEQYF	TGTGCCAGCAACGGGGAGCCCTACGAGCAGTACTTC	few	NA	TRBJ2-7	TRBV2
CASSKRRDRVSEAFF	TGTGCCAGCAGCAAAAGGCGGGACAGGGTTTCTGAAGCTTTCTTT	NA	NA	TRBJ1-1	TRBV21-1
CASSPGLAGESEQYF	TGTGCCAGCTCACCCGGACTAGCGGGAGAATCCGAGCAGTACTTC	NA	TRBD2	TRBJ2-7	TRBV18
CASSRQGTGPSLEQYF	TGTGCCAGCTCCCGGCAAGGGACAGGACCCTCCCTCGAGCAGTACTTC	NA	TRBD1	TRBJ2-7	TRBV18
CASSQDVARDRGEKLFF	TGCGCCAGCAGCCAAGATGTCGCCCGGGACAGAGGGGAAAAACTGTTTTTT	NA	TRBD1	TRBJ1-4	TRBV4-1
CASSQDWTSGAHDTQYF	TGTGCCAGCAGCCAAGATTGGACTAGCGGGGCTCACGATACGCAGTATTTT	NA	TRBD2	TRBJ2-3	TRBV3-1/TRBV3-2
CASSATPLGEKNIQYF	TGTGCCAGCAGCGCTACTCCTCTGGGCGAAAAAAACATTCAGTACTTC	NA	NA	TRBJ2-4	TRBV7-9
CATRGLARTYEQYF	TGCGCCACCAGAGGGCTAGCGAGAACCTACGAGCAGTACTTC	NA	NA	TRBJ2-7	TRBV10-2
CASSSPGGLNTEAFF	TGTGCCAGCAGTTCCCCCGGGGGGCTGAACACTGAAGCTTTCTTT	NA	NA	TRBJ1-1	TRBV28
CSASSKTGGSYEQYF	TGCAGTGCTAGTTCCAAGACAGGGGGCTCCTACGAGCAGTACTTC	NA	TRBD1	TRBJ2-7	TRBV20-1
CASSESLQGLAGGRGTQYF	TGTGCCAGCAGTGAATCACTACAGGGACTAGCGGGGGGTAGGGGTACGCAGTATTTT	once	TRBD2	TRBJ2-3	TRBV2
CASGGQPNSPLHF	TGTGCCAGCGGAGGGCAGCCAAATTCACCCCTCCACTTT	NA	NA	TRBJ1-6	TRBV7-2
CASSPSLGTGVTYEQYF	TGTGCCAGCAGCCCCTCCCTTGGGACAGGGGTCACCTACGAGCAGTACTTC	NA	TRBD1	TRBJ2-7	TRBV5-6
CASSFHRGSPLHF	TGTGCCAGCAGTTTTCACCGGGGATCACCCCTCCACTTT	NA	NA	TRBJ1-6	TRBV27
CASRTNTEAFF	TGTGCCAGTCGGACTAACACTGAAGCTTTCTTT	NA	NA	TRBJ1-1	TRBV28
CASSRDRGWNQPQHF	TGTGCCAGCAGCCGCGACAGGGGATGGAATCAGCCCCAGCATTTT	NA	TRBD1	TRBJ1-5	TRBV3-1/TRBV3-2
CASSLARGQGRAAFF	TGTGCCAGCAGCTTAGCCCGGGGACAGGGGAGGGCAGCTTTCTTT	NA	TRBD1	TRBJ1-1	TRBV7-8
CATSDRGTGRNEKLFF	TGTGCCACCAGTGACCGAGGGACAGGTAGAAATGAAAAACTGTTTTTT	NA	TRBD1	TRBJ1-4	TRBV24-1
CASSNGLAFTGELFF	TGTGCCAGTAGTAACGGTCTAGCCTTCACCGGGGAGCTGTTTTTT	NA	NA	TRBJ2-2	TRBV19
CASRRQGSAEAFF	TGTGCCAGCCGTAGACAGGGTTCGGCTGAAGCTTTCTTT	few	TRBD1	TRBJ1-1	TRBV28
CASSCLDRVREKLFF	TGTGCCAGCAGCTGCCTAGACAGGGTGAGGGAAAAACTGTTTTTT	NA	NA	TRBJ1-4	TRBV12-1
CASSWPGGTEAFF	TGTGCCAGCAGCTGGCCAGGGGGCACTGAAGCTTTCTTT	NA	TRBD1	TRBJ1-1	TRBV11-2
CASSLSPTLVGQFF	TGTGCCAGCAGTTTAAGCCCGACTCTGGTAGGGCAGTTCTTC	NA	NA	TRBJ2-1	TRBV28
CASSYSRSVETQYF	TGTGCCAGCAGTTACTCGAGAAGCGTGGAGACCCAGTACTTC	NA	NA	TRBJ2-5	TRBV6-6
CAISSLRVSEQFF	TGTGCCATCAGTAGCTTGCGGGTGAGTGAGCAGTTCTTC	NA	NA	TRBJ2-1	TRBV10-3
CASTSGSGSVDEQFF	TGTGCCAGTACCTCCGGTAGCGGGAGCGTCGATGAGCAGTTCTTC	NA	TRBD2	TRBJ2-1	TRBV19
CASSYSRTGGTLIQPQHF	TGTGCCAGCAGTTACTCCCGGACAGGGGGGACCTTGATTCAGCCCCAGCATTTT	NA	TRBD1	TRBJ1-5	TRBV6-2/TRBV6-3
CASSNNEQFF	TGTGCCAGCAGCAACAATGAGCAGTTCTTC	NA	NA	TRBJ2-1	TRBV28
CATSRVDREFRNTIYF	TGTGCCACCAGCAGGGTGGACAGGGAATTTAGAAACACCATATATTTT	NA	TRBD1	TRBJ1-3	TRBV15
CASSLEEGPGQPQHF	TGTGCCAGCAGCTTAGAGGAGGGGCCGGGGCAGCCCCAGCATTTT	NA	NA	TRBJ1-5	TRBV7-2
CATSDLLAYNEQFF	TGTGCCACCAGTGATTTGCTGGCTTACAATGAGCAGTTCTTC	NA	NA	TRBJ2-1	TRBV24-1
CASSEARLNEQFF	TGTGCCAGCAGTGAAGCCAGACTCAATGAGCAGTTCTTC	NA	NA	TRBJ2-1	TRBV2
CASSPQINYGYTF	TGTGCCAGCAGCCCACAAATTAACTATGGCTACACCTTC	NA	NA	TRBJ1-2	TRBV12-3/TRBV12-4
CASSFRGQGDWNEQFF	TGCGCCAGCAGCTTCCGCGGACAGGGAGATTGGAATGAGCAGTTCTTC	NA	TRBD1	TRBJ2-1	TRBV5-1
CASSFYFGSAGEGNEQFF	TGTGCCAGCAGCTTCTATTTCGGGTCGGCGGGAGAGGGGAATGAGCAGTTCTTC	NA	TRBD2	TRBJ2-1	TRBV7-2
CATSRDRNEKLFF	TGTGCCACCAGCAGAGACCGTAATGAAAAACTGTTTTTT	NA	NA	TRBJ1-4	TRBV15
CASSFGRNTEAFF	TGTGCCAGCAGTTTCGGGAGGAACACTGAAGCTTTCTTT	NA	NA	TRBJ1-1	TRBV12-3/TRBV12-4
CATSDPPGDGTEAFF	TGTGCCACCAGTGATCCCCCGGGAGACGGCACTGAAGCTTTCTTT	NA	NA	TRBJ1-1	TRBV24-1
CASSLGLAGNEQFF	TGTGCCAGCAGCCTGGGACTAGCGGGAAATGAGCAGTTCTTC	NA	TRBD2	TRBJ2-1	TRBV11-3
CASSQERELSYEQYF	TGCGCCAGCAGCCAAGAGCGGGAGTTATCCTACGAGCAGTACTTC	NA	TRBD2	TRBJ2-7	TRBV4-3
CASGKGLANTGELFF	TGTGCCAGCGGCAAGGGACTAGCGAACACCGGGGAGCTGTTTTTT	NA	TRBD2	TRBJ2-2	TRBV5-4
CASSHLAFYNEQFF	TGTGCCAGCAGCCATTTGGCTTTCTACAATGAGCAGTTCTTC	NA	NA	TRBJ2-1	TRBV3-1/TRBV3-2
CASSGAGVGGETQYF	TGTGCCAGCAGTGGGGCGGGAGTCGGTGGGGAGACCCAGTACTTC	NA	TRBD2	TRBJ2-5	TRBV25-1
CASSLTSGTLYEQYF	TGTGCCAGCAGTTTGACTAGCGGGACGCTCTACGAGCAGTACTTC	NA	NA	TRBJ2-7	TRBV21-1
CASSIESGGYTF	TGTGCCAGTAGTATAGAGTCCGGTGGCTACACCTTC	few	NA	TRBJ1-2	TRBV19